The rows below give T cell receptor beta chains drawn from one sample of a study of response to subunit inactivated influenza vaccine. TCRdb ran MiXCR on the RT-PCR reads and lists one entry per CDR3 protein. The top ten clones hold 13% of a sample with more than 450,000 distinct CDR3 sequences, 7.6% of them seen once. Specimen: PBMCs from blood, collected around 2 years after vaccination. The source of these receptors is a man between 50 and 70 years old who received an inactivated influenza vaccine. The CDR3 runs from the conserved cysteine through the conserved F or W. A D gene is named only where the DNA matches it firmly. Rows may omit the clone size; those that give it use once, few, many or a size class.

v_gene	abundance	d_gene	j_gene	CDR3aa	CDR3nt
TRBV7-2	many	NA	TRBJ2-7	CASSLVGGNYEQYF	TGTGCCAGCAGCTTAGTCGGCGGTAACTACGAGCAGTACTTC
TRBV23-1	NA	TRBD1	TRBJ2-7	CASSPTGQGHYEQYF	TGCGCCAGCAGTCCAACAGGACAGGGGCACTACGAGCAGTACTTC
TRBV20-1	many	NA	TRBJ2-3	CSASPRGSGSTDTQYF	TGCAGTGCTAGTCCCCGGGGTAGCGGCAGCACAGATACGCAGTATTTT
TRBV18	few	NA	TRBJ1-5	CASSPDQTSNQPQHF	TGTGCCAGCTCACCCGATCAGACCTCCAATCAGCCCCAGCATTTT
TRBV20-1	NA	TRBD2	TRBJ2-2	CSARVGTSISGELFF	TGCAGTGCTAGAGTGGGGACTAGCATATCCGGGGAGCTGTTTTTT
TRBV20-1	NA	NA	TRBJ2-5	CSASTELFRTQYF	TGCAGTGCTAGTACCGAGCTCTTTAGGACCCAGTACTTC
TRBV28	NA	TRBD2	TRBJ2-7	CASATSGYNEQYF	TGTGCCAGCGCGACTAGCGGATATAACGAGCAGTACTTC
TRBV4-1	many	NA	TRBJ1-5	CASSQTLGDQPQHF	TGCGCCAGCAGCCAGACCCTTGGGGATCAGCCCCAGCATTTT
TRBV4-2	NA	TRBD2	TRBJ2-3	CASSPSGTTSGSMDTQYF	TGTGCCAGCAGCCCAAGTGGGACGACTAGCGGGAGTATGGATACGCAGTATTTT
TRBV25-1	many	TRBD2	TRBJ2-1	CASSAPGLAAYNEQFF	TGTGCCAGCAGTGCCCCGGGACTAGCGGCCTACAATGAGCAGTTCTTC
TRBV29-1	NA	TRBD2	TRBJ2-1	CSVWGGRGSYNEQFF	TGCAGCGTTTGGGGCGGGAGGGGGTCCTACAATGAGCAGTTCTTC
TRBV30	NA	NA	TRBJ1-1	CAWSKSGWFEAFF	TGTGCCTGGAGTAAATCCGGGTGGTTCGAAGCTTTCTTT
TRBV3-1	many	NA	TRBJ1-1	CASSQGPREAFF	TGTGCCAGCAGCCAGGGGCCCCGTGAAGCTTTCTTT
TRBV5-1	NA	NA	TRBJ1-1	CASSDGAGNTEAFF	TGCGCCAGCAGCGATGGGGCCGGGAACACTGAAGCTTTCTTT
TRBV6-2/TRBV6-3	many	TRBD1	TRBJ2-3	CASSPGQGHGDTQYF	TGTGCCAGCAGTCCTGGACAGGGCCACGGGGATACGCAGTATTTT
TRBV12-3/TRBV12-4	many	TRBD1	TRBJ2-7	CASSTGQGGRDEQYF	TGTGCCAGCAGTACTGGACAGGGTGGCCGGGACGAGCAGTACTTC
TRBV2	NA	TRBD2	TRBJ2-2	CASSSLAGDTGELFF	TGTGCCAGCAGTTCACTAGCGGGAGATACCGGGGAGCTGTTTTTT
TRBV3-1	few	NA	TRBJ2-1	CASSQWDTYNEQFF	TGTGCCAGCAGCCAATGGGACACCTACAATGAGCAGTTCTTC
TRBV7-2	NA	TRBD1	TRBJ1-1	CASSSDRGAALNTEAFF	TGTGCCAGCAGCTCGGACAGGGGCGCGGCCCTGAACACTGAAGCTTTCTTT
TRBV6-2/TRBV6-3	NA	NA	TRBJ2-5	CASSYRWETQYF	TGTGCCAGCAGTTACCGATGGGAGACCCAGTACTTC
TRBV4-3	NA	TRBD2	TRBJ2-4	CASSQGGGNLAKNIQYF	TGCGCCAGCAGCCAAGGGGGAGGGAACCTAGCCAAAAACATTCAGTACTTC
TRBV12-3/TRBV12-4	few	TRBD1	TRBJ2-3	CASSRAGQGVPSTDTQYF	TGTGCCAGCAGTAGAGCGGGACAGGGAGTGCCTAGCACAGATACGCAGTATTTT
TRBV5-1	many	NA	TRBJ2-7	CASSFRATGISYEQYF	TGCGCCAGCAGCTTTAGAGCTACAGGGATATCCTACGAGCAGTACTTC
TRBV24-1	few	NA	TRBJ2-7	CATSDFRGIEQYF	TGTGCCACCAGTGATTTTCGCGGGATCGAGCAGTACTTC